This T cell receptor beta chain derives from a study of blood T cell repertoires in COVID-19. The overall study: The cDNA or gDNA used as material had been derived from T cells, B-cell-depleted T cells, or PBMCs.

TCRdb keeps only in-frame clones here, not all; method: immunoSEQ multiplex PCR. This sample carries about 340,000 clones, around four fifths of them seen once, and the ten largest clones take 3%. This CDR3 region has 17 residues. Germline CDR1 reads SNHLY; CDR2 reads FYNNEI. Trimming at V came to 0 bases and at J to 7 bases, leaving 10 bases not matched to a gene. Specimen: peripheral blood. This TCR was sampled from a man younger than 45 with active or convalescent COVID-19. The V and J genes are TRBV2 and TRBJ2-1, with 9 bases lining up with TRBD2. The DNA for the CDR3 is TGTGCCAGCAGTGAAGCGCAATGGAGCGGGGGGCGTAATGAGCAGTTCTTC. This encodes CASSEAQWSGGRNEQFF.